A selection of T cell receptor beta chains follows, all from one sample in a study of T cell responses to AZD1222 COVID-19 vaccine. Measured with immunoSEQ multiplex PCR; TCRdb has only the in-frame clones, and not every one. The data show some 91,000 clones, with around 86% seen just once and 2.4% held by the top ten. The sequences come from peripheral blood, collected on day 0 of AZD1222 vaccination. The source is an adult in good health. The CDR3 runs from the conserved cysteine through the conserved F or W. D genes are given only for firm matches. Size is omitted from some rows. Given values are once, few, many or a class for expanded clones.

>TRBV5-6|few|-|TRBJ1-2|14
TGTGCCAGCAAACCCGGGACGGCAAACTATGGCTACACCTTC
CASKPGTANYGYTF
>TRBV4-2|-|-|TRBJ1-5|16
TGTGCCAGCAGCCAAGACAGGCTTTATAGCAATCAGCCCCAGCATTTT
CASSQDRLYSNQPQHF
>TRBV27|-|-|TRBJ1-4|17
TGTGCCAGCAGTCTACTACCCCCACCTCAAGAGTATGAAAAACTGTTTTTT
CASSLLPPPQEYEKLFF
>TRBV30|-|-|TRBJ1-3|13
TGTGCCTGGAGTGTAAACGGGAGAAACACCATATATTTT
CAWSVNGRNTIYF
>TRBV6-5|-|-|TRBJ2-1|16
TGTGCCAGCAGTTACGCCGGGTTCTCTGTCTACAATGAGCAGTTCTTC
CASSYAGFSVYNEQFF
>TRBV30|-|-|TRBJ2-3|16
TGTGCCTGGAGTGTCCTCACAGGGACCCTCACAGATACGCAGTATTTT
CAWSVLTGTLTDTQYF
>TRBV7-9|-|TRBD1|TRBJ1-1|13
TGTGCCAGCAGCTTTCAGGGGGGCACTGAAGCTTTCTTT
CASSFQGGTEAFF
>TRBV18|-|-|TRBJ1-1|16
TGTGCCAGCTCACCAAGGCCCCGGCGAACGAACACTGAAGCTTTCTTT
CASSPRPRRTNTEAFF
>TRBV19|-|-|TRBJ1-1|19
TGTGCCAGTAGTGCTTGGCAGGGGCGCAGGTGGGGTTTGGCCACTGAAGCTTTCTTT
CASSAWQGRRWGLATEAFF
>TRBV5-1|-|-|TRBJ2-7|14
TGCGCCAGCAGCCTAGGCGCGCAGGGGTACGAGCAGTACTTC
CASSLGAQGYEQYF
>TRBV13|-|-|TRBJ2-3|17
TGTGCCAGCAGCTCCAAGGCGGGACTCGACGCCACAGATACGCAGTATTTT
CASSSKAGLDATDTQYF
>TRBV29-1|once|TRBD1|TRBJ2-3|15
TGCAGCGTTGGTTTCGGACAGGGGAGCACAGATACGCAGTATTTT
CSVGFGQGSTDTQYF
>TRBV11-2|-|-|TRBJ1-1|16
TGTGCCAGCAGCTTAGATTTAGGGGCGGGAGAGGCTGAAGCTTTCTTT
CASSLDLGAGEAEAFF
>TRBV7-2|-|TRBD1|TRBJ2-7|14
TGTGCCAGCAGCTTATCCGGGACAGACTACGAGCAGTACTTC
CASSLSGTDYEQYF
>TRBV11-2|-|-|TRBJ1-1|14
TGTGCCAGCAGCTGGGACCGGGCGAGCACTGAAGCTTTCTTT
CASSWDRASTEAFF
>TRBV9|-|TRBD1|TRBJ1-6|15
TGTGCCAGCAGCGTAGATGGGACAGGACGGTCACCCCTCCACTTT
CASSVDGTGRSPLHF
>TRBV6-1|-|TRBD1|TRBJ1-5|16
TGTGCCAGCAGTGCTAGGACAGGGCTTGGCAATCAGCCCCAGCATTTT
CASSARTGLGNQPQHF
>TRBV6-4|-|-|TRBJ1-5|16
TGTGCCAGCAGTGGCGCGACAGATTATAGCAATCAGCCCCAGCATTTT
CASSGATDYSNQPQHF
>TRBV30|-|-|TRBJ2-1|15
TGTGCCTGGAGTGTAAGCGGAGGTCCTTACAATGAGCAGTTCTTC
CAWSVSGGPYNEQFF
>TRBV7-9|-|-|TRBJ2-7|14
TGTGCCAGCAGCTTATTGTCCGGGACCTACGAGCAGTACTTC
CASSLLSGTYEQYF
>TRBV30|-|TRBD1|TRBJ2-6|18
TGTGCCTGGAGTGCCGGGACAGAGCCCCTCTCTGGGGCCAACGTCCTGACTTTC
CAWSAGTEPLSGANVLTF
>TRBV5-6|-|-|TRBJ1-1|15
TGTGCCAGCAGCTTGGATTGGGACACGAACACTGAAGCTTTCTTT
CASSLDWDTNTEAFF
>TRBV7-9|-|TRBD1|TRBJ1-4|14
TGTGCCAGCAGGACAGGGGTGGGGAATGAAAAACTGTTTTTT
CASRTGVGNEKLFF
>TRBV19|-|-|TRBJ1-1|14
TGTGCCAGCAGGGACACCGCTATGAACACTGAAGCTTTCTTT
CASRDTAMNTEAFF
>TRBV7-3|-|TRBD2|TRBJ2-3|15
TGTGCCAGCAGCTTAAATCGCGGGGGTTCAGATACGCAGTATTTT
CASSLNRGGSDTQYF
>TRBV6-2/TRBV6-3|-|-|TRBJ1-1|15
TGTGCCAGCAGTTTAACCGGTACCCTGAACACTGAAGCTTTCTTT
CASSLTGTLNTEAFF
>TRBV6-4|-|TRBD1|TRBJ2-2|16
TGTGCCAGCAGTGGGACAGGGGGGTTCGACACCGGGGAGCTGTTTTTT
CASSGTGGFDTGELFF
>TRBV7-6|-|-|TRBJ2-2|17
TGTGCCAGCAGCTTAGTCCCAGCGCCCTCGAACACCGGGGAGCTGTTTTTT
CASSLVPAPSNTGELFF
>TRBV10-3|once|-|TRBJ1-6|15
TGTGCCATCAGTGACATCAGGGGAAGTAATTCACCCCTCCACTTT
CAISDIRGSNSPLHF
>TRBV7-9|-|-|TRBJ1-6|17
TGTGCCAGCAGCTTGGCCAGGGAGAGCTCCTATAATTCACCCCTCCACTTT
CASSLARESSYNSPLHF
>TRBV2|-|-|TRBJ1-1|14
TGTGCCAGCAGTATCGGGGGTAGGGACACTGAAGCTTTCTTT
CASSIGGRDTEAFF
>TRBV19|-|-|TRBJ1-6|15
TGTGCCAGCCGAGCTTTGGACAGAGATAATTCACCCCTCCACTTT
CASRALDRDNSPLHF
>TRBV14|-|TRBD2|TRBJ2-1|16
TGTGCCAGCAGCCCCCAATGGGCGCGGGGGGCCAATGAGCAGTTCTTC
CASSPQWARGANEQFF
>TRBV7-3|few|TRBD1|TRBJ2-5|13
TGTGCCAGCAGCCGGGACAGGGTGGAGACCCAGTACTTC
CASSRDRVETQYF
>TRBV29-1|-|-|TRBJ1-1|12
TGCAGCGTCCTCAGTGGGCAGACTGAAGCTTTCTTT
CSVLSGQTEAFF
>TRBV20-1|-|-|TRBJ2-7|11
TGCAGTGCTAGAGGTCGTTGGGAGCAGTACTTC
CSARGRWEQYF
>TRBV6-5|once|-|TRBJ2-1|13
TGTGCCAGCAGCCTTAACCAAGACAGTCAGCAGTTCTTC
CASSLNQDSQQFF
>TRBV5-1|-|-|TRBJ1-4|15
TGCGCCAGCAGCTTGGACAGTTCACAATATGAAAAACTGTTTTTT
CASSLDSSQYEKLFF
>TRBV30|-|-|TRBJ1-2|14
TGTGCCTGGAGTGGGGGACAAGGGCCCGAGGGCTACACCTTC
CAWSGGQGPEGYTF
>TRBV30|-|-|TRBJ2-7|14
TGTGCCTGGAGTTGGGGAGGGACAGACTACGAGCAGTACTTC
CAWSWGGTDYEQYF
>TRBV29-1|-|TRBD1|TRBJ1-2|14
TGCAGCGTCGAAACCGGGACAGGGGGCTATGGCTACACCTTC
CSVETGTGGYGYTF
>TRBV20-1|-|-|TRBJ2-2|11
TGCAGTGCTAAAGTCGTCGGGGAGCTGTTTTTT
CSAKVVGELFF